This TCR beta chain was profiled in a study of STAT3 mutations in large granular lymphocyte leukemia (dated by TCRdb to the late 2010s). Regarding the research as a whole: In roughly half of the longitudinally sequenced T-LGLL patients, canonical activating STAT3 mutations were detected. Each patient was sequenced at an average of approximately 4.2 time points, ranging from 2 to 8 samplings. From an initial cohort of 200 to 250 LGL patients, approximately 19 representative T-LGLL cases were selected for longitudinal TCRbeta and STAT3 sequencing. More than half of T-LGLL patients received one or more immunosuppressive therapy regimens, with hematologic response in 30% to 40% of those treated. Serial deep sequencing of TCRbeta CDR3 and STAT3 was performed in patients with T-cell large granular lymphocyte leukemia to reconstruct clonal hierarchy and dynamics. As controls within the study, a couple of patients with natural killer LGL leukemia were also sequenced longitudinally. The investigation overall reported the following: Dominant TCR clone burden was found to exceed STAT3 mutant burden in several patients, suggesting that STAT3 mutation arose secondarily within a pre-expanded clone. At least one immunodominant TCRbeta clonotype was present in every T-LGLL patient, and multiple immunodominant subclonotypes appeared in about half of the T-LGLL patients. Because codominant clonotypes persisted in some patients, a small but highly pathogenic clone may have been missed. The linking of therapy response to changes in TCR clonal burden was complicated by variable intervals between samplings and differing treatment regimens. TCR clonotype switching after therapy was observed in about 35% of the 18 patients, and all newly emerging clones were found to be STAT3 wild type. Because no samples were available when a clone first appeared, clonal expansion was inferred from samplings taken at other points.

TCRbeta libraries were sequenced on an Illumina MiSeq, and an average of around 41,000 productive templates per sample was obtained. Using multiplex PCR amplification, the immunoSEQ assay generated the TCRbeta CDR3 libraries. The authors' pipeline ran thus. Following a previously defined approach, repertoire diversity was calculated, and values close to 0 point to extremely monoclonal samples. As stored in TCRdb, this immuneACCESS dataset retains in-frame rearrangements with V and J assigned. A fraction of the clones does not appear; measured against another copy, unresolved V genes explain less than half of the discrepancy, and the remainder lacks a known reason. That table supplies the V and J calls and clone size; D and trimming were determined from the DNA. Here the sample has tens of thousands of clones; about 88% occur a single time. Over 0.4% of the sample lies in the top ten. Of note for this clone: No antigen is known for it. The input lacks base qualities; no much larger clone sits a single base away.

The same DNA, extracted from blood mononuclear cells, served for both the TCR sequencing and the STAT3 sequencing. Taken from cysteine to phenylalanine, the CDR3 has 15 residues. Of all the DNA, just the CDR3 is kept, 45 bases in frame from base 1. CDR1 and CDR2, per the germline V gene, are SGHTA and FQGNSA. Trimming at the junction amounts to 5 bases on V and 2 bases on J, and the germline ends lie 15 bases apart. The source is a human donor with T large granular lymphocyte leukemia. Some clones in this sample may be carry-over from other donors' samples. Material: PBMCs. The sequence is built from TRBV7-2 and TRBJ2-5; 6 matching bases give a weak D call of TRBD1. The CDR3: CASSTQTGRQETQYF. Read as DNA, the sequence is TGTGCCAGCAGCACCCAGACAGGACGACAAGAGACCCAGTACTTC.